The 18 T cell receptor beta chains given below trace back to one sample, sequenced in a study of T cell repertoires in cytomegalovirus infection. TCRdb reprocessed the reads via MiXCR and lists one record per CDR3 protein. This sample has 450,000 to 600,000 distinct CDR3 sequences; around 11% occur once, and the top ten carry roughly 10%. Input material: PBMCs. The receptors here all came from a human donor in good health (CMV status not recorded). Some clones in this sample may be carry-over from other donors' samples.

This clonotype was seen many times. J is TRBJ1-4 and V is TRBV5-6, with D perhaps TRBD1 (5 bases). Germline assignment: CDR1 SGHDT and CDR2 YYEEEE. CDR3 length equals 15 residues. V shed 4 bases and J shed 0 bases, with 10 bases lying between them. The CDR3 nucleotides read TGTGCCAGCAGCCGGGACGGCGCAACTAATGAAAAACTGTTTTTT. This encodes CASSRDGATNEKLFF.

This clonotype has ten or more counts. The chain joins TRBV7-9 to TRBJ2-2; 7 bases agree with TRBD2. CDR3 length equals 15 residues. Germline values: CDR1 SEHNR, CDR2 FQNEAQ (reference sequence). The junction had 6 bases not matched to a gene; V was cut back by 2 bases and J by 6 bases. DNA of the CDR3: TGTGCCAGCAGCTTAAGGGAGGGCCTAGCCGGGGAGCTGTTTTTT. It specifies CASSLREGLAGELFF.

This chain joins TRBV19 and TRBJ1-2, with no clear D. V lost 3 bases and J lost 2, with 13 bases in between. The CDR3 is 15 amino acids. Germline V gene sequence: CDR1 LNHDA, CDR2 SQIVND (reference sequence). The CDR3 region is CASSIPRPENYGYTF. The CDR3, as DNA: TGTGCCAGTAGTATCCCTCGGCCAGAAAACTATGGCTACACCTTC. Drawing the rest from reference TRBV19 and TRBJ1-2, the complete variable domain is DGGITQSPKYLFRKEGQNVTLSCEQNLNHDAMYWYRQDPGQGLRLIYYSQIVNDFQKGDIAEGYSVSREKKESFPLTVTSAQKNPTAFYLCASSIPRPENYGYTFGSGTRLTVV.

This clonotype was picked up many times. The rearrangement uses TRBV7-2 and TRBJ1-1, with D maybe TRBD1 (5 bases). V was pared by 5 bases and J by 0 bases, with 10 bases between. The germline CDR1 and CDR2 sequences are SGHTA and FQGNSA. The CDR3 is 14 residues long. CDR3 sequence (DNA): TGTGCCAGCAGCATGACAGAAATGAACACTGAAGCTTTCTTT. Translation: CASSMTEMNTEAFF. The variable domain in full, completed from reference TRBV7-2 and TRBJ1-1, reads GAGVSQSPSNKVTEKGKDVELRCDPISGHTALYWYRQSLGQGLEFLIYFQGNSAPDKSGLPSDRFSAERTGGSVSTLTIQRTQQEDSAVYLCASSMTEMNTEAFFGQGTRLTVV.

In its sample, this clonotype was seen a few times. The rearrangement uses TRBV19 and TRBJ2-7; no reliable D call. The CDR3 spans 13 residues. Trimming left V 5 bases short and J 3 bases short, with 11 bases between. Germline assignment: CDR1 LNHDA and CDR2 SQIVND (reference sequence). The CDR3 reads CASSAQTSYEQYF. The CDR3 DNA reads as TGTGCCAGTAGTGCCCAGACCAGCTACGAGCAGTACTTC.

In its sample, this clonotype was seen many times. The chain couples TRBV7-8 to TRBJ2-3, with 7 nucleotides matching TRBD2. Unmatched junction bases numbered 4, after V lost 1 base and J lost 0 bases. The CDR3 runs to 16 residues. Germline V gives CDR1 SGHVS, CDR2 FQNEAQ. CDR3 loop: CASSLELASSTDTQYF. The CDR3 DNA sequence: TGTGCCAGCAGCTTAGAACTAGCGTCTAGCACAGATACGCAGTATTTT.

The rearrangement uses TRBV5-1 and TRBJ2-3, with no clear D. Germline assignment: CDR1 SGHRS and CDR2 YFSETQ. This CDR3 spans 14 amino acids. Trimming pared 0 bases from V and 5 bases from J, leaving 10 bases between. The CDR3 DNA reads as TGCGCCAGCAGCTTGGGGCAGTTCCGAGATACGCAGTATTTT. Protein sequence: CASSLGQFRDTQYF.

This clonotype was seen ten or more times. The V call is TRBV12-3 or TRBV12-4, the J call TRBJ2-7; D is ambiguous. The CDR3 sequence is 12 residues long. Between the trimmed V and J ends, which lost 2 bases and 6 bases, there was a span of 8 bases. The CDR3 loop reads CASSLSKAEQYF. The CDR3 region has the DNA TGTGCCAGCAGTTTAAGTAAGGCCGAGCAGTACTTC.

There are many counts of this clonotype. The CDR3 bases are TGTGCCAGCAGCCCAATAGCGGGGAGACAAGAGACCCAGTACTTC. Protein: CASSPIAGRQETQYF. The chain links TRBV5-6 to TRBJ2-5; 8 bases map to TRBD2. Germline CDR1 SGHDT, CDR2 YYEEEE. The CDR3 is made up of 15 amino acids. Trimming took 4 bases from V and 2 from J; bases not matched to a gene: 7.

This clonotype was counted many times. V gene TRBV7-9 combines with J gene TRBJ2-3, with D perhaps matching TRBD2 (6 bases). The CDR3 sequence is 14 residues long. V was pared by 7 bases and J by 9 bases, with 20 bases between. CDR1 and CDR2 from the germline V gene are SEHNR and FQNEAQ (reference sequence). The CDR3 sequence is CASIGGTGAGTQYF. The DNA for the CDR3 is TGTGCCAGCATCGGCGGGACGGGTGCAGGGACGCAGTATTTT.

This clonotype occurred many times. The chain joins TRBV7-9 to TRBJ2-3; the match to TRBD2 covers 8 bases. The CDR3 covers 15 residues. Germline CDR1 reads SEHNR; CDR2 reads FQNEAQ (reference sequence). With 4 bases clipped from V and 2 bases from J, the junction kept 5 bases outside the gene matches. CDR3 in amino acids: CASSSTSDYTDTQYF. The CDR3 nucleotides read TGTGCCAGCAGCTCGACTAGCGATTACACAGATACGCAGTATTTT.

The table lists this clonotype with many counts. J is TRBJ2-7 and V is TRBV6-5, with D possibly being TRBD2 (6 bases). CDR1 and CDR2 from the germline V gene are MNHEY and SVGAGI. CDR3 size: 18 residues. The ends were cut back, 2 bases at V and 4 bases at J, with 24 bases in the middle. CDR3 nucleotide sequence: TGTGCCAGCAGTTACCGACCTAGGGCGGGACCCCTATCGTACGAGCAGTACTTC. It encodes CASSYRPRAGPLSYEQYF.

This clonotype was detected many times. The chain is built from TRBV10-3 and TRBJ1-3, with a weak D call TRBD1 (6 bases). The CDR3 consists of 14 residues. CDR1 and CDR2 (germline): ENHRY, SYGVKD. Trimming shortened V by 6 bases and J by 3 bases, and 12 bases separated the two germline ends. CDR3 DNA sequence: TGTGCCATCAGGACAGGAGTACGTGGAAACACCATATATTTT. Translated: CAIRTGVRGNTIYF.

J is TRBJ2-5 and V is TRBV20-1; D uncertain. This CDR3 contains 12 residues. V was shortened by 3 bases and J by 5 bases, with 10 bases between the two germline ends. Germline CDR1 reads DFQATT; CDR2 reads SNEGSKA (reference sequence). The CDR3 coding sequence is TGCAGTGCTAGTAGGAGAAGGGAGACCCAGTACTTC. Encoded protein: CSASRRRETQYF.

The chain joins TRBV9 to TRBJ2-1; D is tentatively TRBD1 or TRBD2 (6 bases each). CDR1 SGDLS and CDR2 YYNGEE come from the germline V gene. V was shortened by 2 bases and J by 3 bases, with 15 bases between the two germline ends. This CDR3 has 16 residues. CDR3 in amino acids: CASSVEWGAGYNEQFF. The CDR3 bases are TGTGCCAGCAGCGTGGAATGGGGGGCAGGCTACAATGAGCAGTTCTTC.

The chain couples TRBV2 to TRBJ1-4; 8 nucleotides match TRBD1. Germline-derived CDR1 and CDR2 are SNHLY and FYNNEI. V was clipped by 7 bases and J by 8 bases; unmatched bases: 9. The CDR3 has 14 residues. DNA of the CDR3: TGTGCCAGCACAGGACAGGGCGTGGGAGAAAAACTGTTTTTT. Translation gives CASTGQGVGEKLFF.

This clonotype was counted many times. This chain joins TRBV2 and TRBJ1-2, with TRBD1 matching over 11 bases. Germline CDR1 and CDR2: SNHLY and FYNNEI. The CDR3 has 17 amino acids. V was pared by 7 bases and J by 1 base, with 11 bases of the junction left unmatched. The CDR3 coding sequence is TGTGCCAGCATAAGCGTAACCGGGACAGGGGGTAACTATGGCTACACCTTC. Its translation is CASISVTGTGGNYGYTF. The whole variable domain, filled in from reference TRBV2 and TRBJ1-2, reads EPEVTQTPSHQVTQMGQEVILRCVPISNHLYFYWYRQILGQKVEFLVSFYNNEISEKSEIFDDQFSVERPDGSNFTLKIRSTKLEDSAMYFCASISVTGTGGNYGYTFGSGTRLTVV.

In this sample, this clonotype turned up many times. The rearrangement joins TRBV2 to TRBJ1-2, with TRBD1 matching over 7 bases. The CDR3 runs to 14 residues. V was clipped by 6 bases and J by 4 bases; unmatched bases: 8. CDR1 SNHLY and CDR2 FYNNEI come from the germline V gene. CDR3 protein: CASRATGRTYGYTF. CDR3 sequence (DNA): TGTGCCAGCAGGGCGACAGGGAGGACCTATGGCTACACCTTC.